Each of the 3 T cell receptor beta chains below was sequenced from the same sample in a study of cytomegalovirus exposure and HLA in healthy donors. Repertoires were generated with immunoSEQ multiplex PCR, while TCRdb's copy carries only in-frame clones and drops some. The sample contains 150,000 to 180,000 clones, roughly 86% of which appear only once. Sequenced sample: PBMCs. Every receptor here comes from a human donor in good health.

This rearrangement joins TRBV19 to TRBJ1-5; no clear D. The V end lost 1 base, the J end lost 3 bases, and 7 bases lay between the germline ends. Germline loops: CDR1 LNHDA, CDR2 SQIVND (reference sequence). The CDR3 contains 14 residues. The CDR3 coding sequence is TGTGCCAGTAGTATAGTTGGGCCCAATCAGCCCCAGCATTTT. It specifies CASSIVGPNQPQHF.

The J gene is TRBJ1-6, the V gene TRBV7-2, with a tentative D call TRBD1 (6 bases). The CDR3 is made up of 15 amino acids. Between the trimmed V and J ends, which lost 3 bases and 9 bases, there was a span of 15 bases. CDR1 is SGHTA, CDR2 FQGNSA, per germline. In DNA, the CDR3 is TGTGCCAGCAGCTTCGGTCCGGGGGGCTCTTCACCCCTCCACTTT. Translation: CASSFGPGGSSPLHF. Together with reference TRBV7-2 and TRBJ1-6, the CDR3 gives the full variable domain: GAGVSQSPSNKVTEKGKDVELRCDPISGHTALYWYRQSLGQGLEFLIYFQGNSAPDKSGLPSDRFSAERTGGSVSTLTIQRTQQEDSAVYLCASSFGPGGSSPLHFGNGTRLTVT.

This clone turned up a few times. The chain is built from TRBV6-6 and TRBJ1-5; D ambiguous. This CDR3 has 14 residues. Trimming stripped 2 bases from V and 2 bases from J, with 7 bases between. Germline values: CDR1 MNHNY, CDR2 SVGAGI (reference sequence). CDR3 in DNA: TGTGCCAGCAGTTACGCGGAGGGCAATCAGCCCCAGCATTTT. Translation gives CASSYAEGNQPQHF.